The 13 T cell receptor beta chains below were found in one sample sequenced in a study of shared clonotypes between healthy human individuals (dated by TCRdb to 2019 to 2021). The library was prepared using the immunoSEQ multiplex PCR assay. Not all clones reach the TCRdb copy of this immuneACCESS table, which keeps in-frame sequences only. Checked studies attribute under half of the gap to unresolved V genes and leave the rest unexplained. The sample table records 2 million to 3 million clones; 80% to 95% of these occur just once. The ten top clones hold approximately 0.35% of the sample. Sequenced sample: naive CD4+ T cells from PBMCs. According to the study, the label for this sample's cell subset or site signals: CD45RA+ positively selected. Receptors originate from a man younger than 35 in good health. Some clones in this sample may be carry-over from other donors' samples.

The gene calls are TRBV5-4 and TRBJ2-4; 14 positions agree with TRBD2. Germline assignment: CDR1 SGHNT and CDR2 YYREEE (reference sequence). This CDR3 is built from 15 residues. The junction had 4 bases not matched to a gene; V was cut back by 5 bases and J by 6 bases. For the CDR3, the DNA is TGTGCCAGCAGAGCCGGGACTAGCGGGAGAAACATTCAGTACTTC. This translates into CASRAGTSGRNIQYF.

This clone was counted a single time. This chain connects TRBV5-1 to TRBJ2-1, with 10 bases lining up with TRBD2. The CDR3 loop spans 14 amino acids. The V segment lost 4 bases and the J segment 9 bases; nucleotides outside the gene matches: 7. Germline-derived CDR1 and CDR2 are SGHRS and YFSETQ. The CDR3 DNA follows: TGCGCCAGCAGCCCTAGCGGGAGAGGTACTGAGCAGTTCTTC. Its translation: CASSPSGRGTEQFF.

This chain connects TRBV11-3 to TRBJ1-5; no definite D call. Germline V gene data show CDR1 as SGHNT and CDR2 as YENEEA. Trimming shortened V by 3 bases and J by 5 bases, and 14 bases separated the two germline ends. The CDR3 loop spans 15 amino acids. The CDR3: CASSFSRYGYQPQHF. In DNA, the CDR3 is TGTGCCAGCAGCTTTTCCAGGTACGGTTATCAGCCCCAGCATTTT. Using reference TRBV11-3 and TRBJ1-5 for the parts outside the CDR3, the full variable domain is EAGVVQSPRYKIIEKKQPVAFWCNPISGHNTLYWYLQNLGQGPELLIRYENEEAVDDSQLPKDRFSAERLKGVDSTLKIQPAELGDSAVYLCASSFSRYGYQPQHFGDGTRLSIL.

The CDR3 protein is CASSRYQETQYF. The CDR3 DNA is TGTGCCAGCAGCCGGTACCAAGAGACCCAGTACTTC. This chain joins TRBV7-6 and TRBJ2-5; no reliable D call. CDR3 length: 12 residues. Germline V gene sequence: CDR1 SGHVS, CDR2 FNYEAQ. V was clipped by 5 bases and J by 0 bases, with 4 bases between them.

J is TRBJ2-1 and V is TRBV5-1; TRBD2 matches at 10 bases. Germline V gene data show CDR1 as SGHRS and CDR2 as YFSETQ. CDR3 length equals 18 residues. V was pared by 3 bases and J by 8 bases, with 17 bases of the junction left unmatched. The CDR3 region has the DNA TGCGCCAGCAGCTGGGGCCCTAGCGGGAGAGCAGGTAGCGATGAGCAGTTCTTC. Translating gives CASSWGPSGRAGSDEQFF.

About this clone: Within the sample, other DNA sequences also encode this same CDR3. The rearrangement links TRBV28 to TRBJ1-3; perhaps TRBD1 as D (6 bases). CDR1 MDHEN and CDR2 SYDVKM come from the germline V gene. V lost 6 bases and J lost 4, with 13 bases in between. The CDR3 sequence is 14 residues long. CDR3 region: CASREQGGGNTIYF. The CDR3 bases are TGTGCCAGCAGGGAACAGGGTGGAGGAAACACCATATATTTT.

The V gene is TRBV7-2, the J gene TRBJ2-5, with TRBD1 identical over 9 bases. The CDR3 covers 16 residues. CDR1 SGHTA and CDR2 FQGNSA come from the germline V gene. The V and J ends lost 6 bases and 7 bases, in that order; junction bases with no gene match: 15. CDR3 protein: CASRGWGQGGPATQYF. DNA of the CDR3: TGTGCCAGCAGGGGGTGGGGACAGGGAGGTCCAGCGACCCAGTACTTC.

The V call is TRBV7-6, the J call TRBJ2-7, with 9 bases aligning to TRBD1. V gave up 5 bases and J gave up 2 bases; unmatched junction bases: 4. The CDR3 runs 14 residues. Per the germline V gene, CDR1 is SGHVS and CDR2 is FNYEAQ. The CDR3 sequence: CASSRGTGPYEQYF. In nucleotides, the CDR3 is TGTGCCAGCAGCCGGGGGACAGGGCCCTACGAGCAGTACTTC.

The chain couples TRBV6-5 to TRBJ2-3, with TRBD1 matching 7 bases. The CDR3 sequence is 15 residues long. Per germline, CDR1 MNHEY and CDR2 SVGAGI. The ends lost 4 bases at V and 4 bases at J; junction bases unmatched: 8. CDR3 sequence (DNA): TGTGCCAGCAGTTGGGACAGTCATGTTCCAGATACGCAGTATTTT. Amino acids: CASSWDSHVPDTQYF.

This clone came up a few times. This chain connects TRBV19 to TRBJ1-2; the D is unclear. V was trimmed by 7 bases and J by 0 bases, leaving 18 bases between them. CDR3 length equals 16 residues. Germline values: CDR1 LNHDA, CDR2 SQIVND (reference sequence). The CDR3 sequence is CASTETSSAPNYGYTF. CDR3 sequence (DNA): TGTGCCAGTACGGAGACCTCCTCCGCCCCTAACTATGGCTACACCTTC.

Of note for this clone: This specimen includes other DNA sequences encoding the same CDR3. This chain links TRBV2 with TRBJ2-5; D ambiguous. CDR1 is SNHLY, CDR2 FYNNEI, per germline. The CDR3 extends over 12 amino acids. With 3 bases removed from V and 5 bases from J, the gap between germline ends came to 7 bases. The CDR3 spells CASSEGQETQYF. CDR3 DNA sequence: TGTGCCAGCAGTGAGGGTCAGGAGACCCAGTACTTC.

The chain is built from TRBV5-5 and TRBJ1-4; a weak D match, TRBD1 (5 bases). The germline V gene encodes CDR1 SGHKS and CDR2 YYEKEE (reference sequence). The CDR3 is 16 residues long. The V and J ends lost 1 base and 7 bases respectively, with 17 bases between them. The CDR3 DNA reads TGTGCCAGCAGCTTGATTTCGGTTCAGGGCGGTGAAAAACTGTTTTTT. Residues: CASSLISVQGGEKLFF.

This sequence joins TRBV30 and TRBJ2-7; D unclear. V lost 1 base to trimming and J lost 2 bases, with 6 bases between them. Germline CDR1 and CDR2: GTSNPN and SVGIG (reference sequence). The CDR3 runs to 12 residues. The CDR3 sequence is CAWSDVAYEQYF. CDR3 bases: TGTGCCTGGAGTGACGTGGCCTACGAGCAGTACTTC.